One and the same sample provided the 13 T cell receptor beta chains below, sequenced in a study of blood T cell repertoires in COVID-19. TCRdb keeps only in-frame clones here, not all; method: immunoSEQ multiplex PCR. The table records roughly 160,000 clones, approximately 86% of them present only once. The sequenced sample consisted of peripheral blood. These TCRs come from a man aged 55 to 69 with COVID-19, enrolled during active disease.

In this sample, this clone turned up once. This chain connects TRBV6-5 to TRBJ2-6, with a possible D match to TRBD1 (5 bases). Germline CDR1 and CDR2: MNHEY and SVGAGI. V was clipped by 2 bases and J by 0 bases, with 5 bases between them. The CDR3 runs to 15 residues. Here the CDR3 DNA reads TGTGCCAGCAGTTACGACAGCTCTGGGGCCAACGTCCTGACTTTC. Translated: CASSYDSSGANVLTF.

V and J are TRBV9 and TRBJ1-4; TRBD1 matches at 7 bases. The CDR3 is 15 amino acids. Germline V gives CDR1 SGDLS, CDR2 YYNGEE. V lost 4 bases, J lost 8 bases, and 11 bases stayed unmatched. Here the CDR3 DNA reads TGTGCCAGCAGCCCCACGACAGGGATAGGGGAAAAACTGTTTTTT. Residues: CASSPTTGIGEKLFF.

The chain links TRBV6-5 to TRBJ2-7; D ambiguous. The germline V gene has CDR1 MNHEY and CDR2 SVGAGI. The CDR3 extends over 13 amino acids. Trimming left V 2 bases short and J 4 bases short, with 9 bases between. DNA of the CDR3: TGTGCCAGCAGTTACCTAATGAATTACGAGCAGTACTTC. Amino acid sequence: CASSYLMNYEQYF.

This rearrangement joins TRBV7-2 to TRBJ2-7; 9 positions match TRBD1. The germline V gene encodes CDR1 SGHTA and CDR2 FQGNSA. Germline trimming cut 4 bases from V and 2 bases from J; bases unmatched to any gene: 9. This CDR3 has 16 amino acids. Here the CDR3 DNA reads TGTGCCAGCAGCTCCGGGGTCGGACAGGGGACCTACGAGCAGTACTTC. Amino acids: CASSSGVGQGTYEQYF.

The rearrangement links TRBV2 to TRBJ2-1; 13 nucleotides match TRBD2. Germline lookup yields CDR1 SNHLY and CDR2 FYNNEI. V lost 6 bases and J lost 7; bases outside the gene matches: 3. The CDR3 covers 14 residues. The CDR3 here is CASRLAGGPNEQFF. CDR3 nucleotide sequence: TGTGCCAGCAGACTAGCGGGAGGGCCTAATGAGCAGTTCTTC.

This clone has a single count. In DNA form, the CDR3 reads TGTGCCAGCAGCTTTTCGCCAGGCACTGAAGCTTTCTTT. This codes for CASSFSPGTEAFF. This chain joins TRBV7-9 and TRBJ1-1, with unresolved D. V gave up 3 bases and J gave up 4 bases, with 9 bases separating them. The CDR3 totals 13 residues. CDR1 is SEHNR, CDR2 FQNEAQ, per germline (reference sequence). The whole variable domain, remainder taken from reference TRBV7-9 and TRBJ1-1, is DTGVSQNPRHKITKRGQNVTFRCDPISEHNRLYWYRQTLGQGPEFLTYFQNEAQLEKSRLLSDRFSAERPKGSFSTLEIQRTEQGDSAMYLCASSFSPGTEAFFGQGTRLTVV.

The V gene is TRBV5-5, the J gene TRBJ1-1; TRBD1 matches at 7 bases. CDR1 is SGHKS and CDR2 is YYEKEE in the germline V gene (reference sequence). The CDR3 has 14 amino acids. The junction had 6 bases not matched to a gene; V was cut back by 1 base and J by 6 bases. The CDR3 coding sequence is TGTGCCAGCAGCTTGCCTGGGACAGCGGCTGAAGCTTTCTTT. Its protein is CASSLPGTAAEAFF.

This chain connects TRBV30 to TRBJ2-4; 8 bases agree with TRBD1. Germline values: CDR1 GTSNPN, CDR2 SVGIG (reference sequence). This CDR3 has 12 amino acids. V lost 3 bases, J lost 10 bases, and 5 bases stayed unmatched. The CDR3 loop is CAWRPDRGIQYF. CDR3 sequence (DNA): TGTGCCTGGAGGCCCGACAGGGGAATTCAGTACTTC.

The V gene is TRBV11-3, the J gene TRBJ2-3; 7 nucleotides agree with TRBD2. The CDR3 is 14 amino acids. Germline-derived CDR1 and CDR2 are SGHNT and YENEEA. Germline trimming cut 8 bases from V and 3 bases from J; bases unmatched to any gene: 8. CDR3: CASSRGGSTDTQYF. Written as DNA, the CDR3 is TGTGCCAGCTCTCGCGGGGGAAGTACAGATACGCAGTATTTT.

V is TRBV27 and J is TRBJ2-1; TRBD2 matches at 7 bases. The V gene's germline CDR1 is MNHEY and CDR2 SMNVEV (reference sequence). This CDR3 is 17 amino acids long. V gave up 1 base and J gave up 0 bases; unmatched junction bases: 6. The CDR3 reads CASSLYPRESSYNEQFF. Written as DNA, the CDR3 is TGTGCCAGCAGTTTATATCCGCGGGAGAGCTCCTACAATGAGCAGTTCTTC.

The chain combines TRBV9 with TRBJ2-7; D not certain. This CDR3 comprises 16 residues. Germline V lookup: CDR1 SGDLS, CDR2 YYNGEE. V was trimmed by 4 bases and J by 0 bases, leaving 17 bases between them. The CDR3 DNA reads TGTGCCAGCAGCCCCCGATCTCAAGAGAGCTCCTACGAGCAGTACTTC. This gives the protein CASSPRSQESSYEQYF.

The chain carries TRBV6-5 and TRBJ1-2; TRBD1 matches 8 bases. Germline values: CDR1 MNHEY, CDR2 SVGAGI. This CDR3 is built from 14 residues. With V trimmed by 7 bases and J by 8 bases, 12 bases remained unmatched. The CDR3 loop is CASTIGTGLEGYTF. The CDR3 DNA reads TGTGCCAGCACCATCGGGACAGGTCTTGAGGGCTACACCTTC.

This clone is a singleton in its sample. The rearrangement joins TRBV5-1 to TRBJ1-4, with TRBD1 matching over 10 bases. Trimming at V came to 4 bases and at J to 9 bases, leaving 6 bases not matched to a gene. Germline V CDR1 and CDR2: SGHRS, YFSETQ. CDR3 length: 14 residues. In DNA form, the CDR3 reads TGCGCCAGCAGCCCGGGACAGGGGAATCAAAAACTGTTTTTT. Its protein product is CASSPGQGNQKLFF.